This is a list of T cell receptor beta chains from one sample in a study of blood T cells in healthy people across ages. TCRdb fed the 5' RACE reads into MiXCR, producing one record per CDR3 protein. The sample includes around 620,000 distinct CDR3 sequences, approximately 25% of them seen just once. The material sequenced was blood. The receptors originated from a woman between 65 and 79 years old in good health. The CDR3 runs from the conserved cysteine through the conserved F or W. Each record gives: clone size, J gene, V gene, D gene, CDR3 protein, CDR3 DNA. The D gene is left open where the match is weak. Clone size, where shown, is once, few, many, or a class for clones that have expanded.

- TRBJ2-3 TRBV6-2/TRBV6-3 - CASSYSKSASFDTQYF TGTGCCAGCAGTTACTCGAAGTCGGCTAGCTTCGATACGCAGTATTTT
- TRBJ1-1 TRBV20-1 - CSALLGGGNTEAFF TGCAGTGCTTTACTGGGCGGGGGTAACACTGAAGCTTTCTTT
- TRBJ1-2 TRBV7-2 - CASSLSLAGNYGYTF TGTGCCAGCAGCTTATCCCTCGCAGGGAACTATGGCTACACCTTC
few TRBJ2-5 TRBV4-2 - CASSSRQGRRWETQYF TGTGCCAGCAGCTCCCGGCAGGGCCGAAGGTGGGAGACCCAGTACTTC
- TRBJ2-7 TRBV6-5 TRBD2 CASSYSGRAGEEQYF TGTGCCAGCAGTTACTCGGGTAGGGCGGGGGAAGAGCAGTACTTC
- TRBJ2-3 TRBV15 TRBD1 CATYTPGQGTNTQYF TGTGCCACCTATACTCCGGGACAGGGCACAAATACGCAGTATTTT
few TRBJ2-1 TRBV4-3 - CASSQDTGELNEQFF TGCGCCAGCAGCCAAGATACGGGGGAGTTGAATGAGCAGTTCTTC
- TRBJ1-4 TRBV5-1 - CASSLGPRGYEKLFF TGCGCCAGCAGCTTAGGACCAAGGGGGTATGAAAAACTGTTTTTT
- TRBJ2-3 TRBV5-5 TRBD2 CASSLAKRDTNTDTQYF TGTGCCAGCAGCTTGGCGAAGCGGGATACTAACACAGATACGCAGTATTTT
- TRBJ2-5 TRBV27 - CASSGLLGSGTQYF TGTGCCAGCAGTGGGCTACTCGGATCGGGGACCCAGTACTTC
- TRBJ2-6 TRBV9 - CASTSTGHGANVLTF TGTGCCTCCACGTCCACGGGGCACGGGGCCAACGTCCTGACTTTC
- TRBJ2-2 TRBV7-3 TRBD1 CASSSPGQGATGELFF TGTGCCAGCAGCTCGCCGGGACAGGGGGCCACCGGGGAGCTGTTTTTT
- TRBJ2-3 TRBV20-1 - CSASHGDTQYF TGCAGTGCTAGTCATGGGGATACGCAGTATTTT
- TRBJ2-3 TRBV7-2 TRBD2 CASSLAWRGGGDTQYF TGTGCCAGCAGCTTAGCCTGGCGGGGGGGAGGGGATACGCAGTATTTT
- TRBJ1-2 TRBV7-2 - CASSISPGGSYGYAF TGTGCCAGCAGCATATCCCCGGGAGGCTCCTATGGCTACGCCTTC
few TRBJ2-1 TRBV6-1 TRBD1 CASRHRGRRSYNEQFF TGTGCCAGCAGGCACAGGGGGAGGAGGTCCTACAATGAGCAGTTCTTC
once TRBJ2-5 TRBV20-1 - CSARPPGTGETQYF TGCAGTGCTAGACCTCCCGGGACGGGAGAGACCCAGTACTTC
few TRBJ1-4 TRBV3-1 - CASSLWTENNEKLFF TGTGCCAGCAGCCTATGGACAGAAAATAATGAAAAACTGTTTTTT
- TRBJ1-2 TRBV12-3/TRBV12-4 - CASIDGRGVGGYTF TGTGCCAGCATCGACGGCAGGGGTGTTGGTGGCTACACCTTC
few TRBJ2-7 TRBV7-8 - CASSLAPRAGGEQYF TGTGCCAGCAGCTTAGCGCCTAGGGCTGGGGGAGAGCAGTACTTC
once TRBJ1-2 TRBV5-1 - CASSLGTNNYGYTF TGCGCCAGCAGCTTGGGGACGAATAACTATGGCTACACCTTC
- TRBJ2-2 TRBV6-4 - CASSDEGTTGELFF TGTGCCAGCAGTGACGAGGGAACCACCGGGGAGCTGTTTTTT
- TRBJ2-3 TRBV2 TRBD2 CASSFGTSGHTDTQYF TGTGCCAGCTCATTTGGGACTAGCGGTCACACAGATACGCAGTATTTT
many TRBJ2-4 TRBV6-5 - CASSPPGTKNIQYF TGTGCCAGCAGCCCTCCTGGGACCAAAAACATTCAGTACTTC
many TRBJ2-7 TRBV18 - CASSPTRDHEQYF TGTGCCAGCTCACCAACCAGGGACCACGAGCAGTACTTC
- TRBJ2-7 TRBV20-1 TRBD2 CSGRAPGLAEQYF TGCAGTGGTAGGGCTCCGGGACTAGCGGAGCAGTACTTC
- TRBJ2-7 TRBV4-3 TRBD2 CASSQEGLAGPSYEQYF TGCGCCAGCAGCCAAGAAGGACTAGCGGGGCCTTCCTACGAGCAGTACTTC
few TRBJ2-6 TRBV6-2/TRBV6-3 - CASSYGTLAPPFSGANVLTF TGTGCCAGCAGTTACGGGACGCTTGCGCCCCCCTTCTCTGGGGCCAACGTCCTGACTTTC
few TRBJ1-2 TRBV6-1 - CASSEGAGDYGYTF TGTGCCAGCAGTGAAGGGGCAGGGGACTATGGCTACACCTTC
many TRBJ1-2 TRBV20-1 TRBD1 CSARRQGGRDGYTF TGCAGTGCTAGAAGACAGGGAGGAAGGGATGGCTACACCTTC
few TRBJ2-7 TRBV12-3/TRBV12-4 - CASSSGQEQYF TGTGCCAGCAGTTCCGGACAGGAGCAGTACTTC
few TRBJ2-3 TRBV2 TRBD1 CASLPGQGTDTQYF TGTGCCAGCTTACCGGGACAGGGAACAGATACGCAGTATTTT
few TRBJ2-3 TRBV6-2/TRBV6-3 - CASTPKGPVNF TGTGCCAGCACCCCGAAGGGACCCGTCAACTTT
- TRBJ1-1 TRBV5-1 - CASSLAGVSVTEAFF TGCGCCAGCAGCTTGGCCGGAGTGTCGGTCACTGAAGCTTTCTTT
- TRBJ2-1 TRBV7-3 - CASSSAGYNEQFF TGTGCCAGCAGCTCGGCCGGATACAATGAGCAGTTCTTC
- TRBJ1-2 TRBV7-2 TRBD1 CASSSDRVYGCGYTF TGTGCCAGCAGCTCCGACAGGGTTTATGGCTGTGGCTACACCTTC
- TRBJ2-5 TRBV25-1 - CASSESSGETQYF TGTGCCAGCAGTGAATCGAGTGGGGAGACCCAGTACTTC
- TRBJ2-5 TRBV7-3 TRBD2 CASSLASGGLETQYF TGTGCCAGCAGCTTAGCTAGCGGGGGACTAGAGACCCAGTACTTC
- TRBJ1-2 TRBV4-2 TRBD1 CASSPDRADYGYTF TGTGCCAGCAGCCCGGACAGGGCGGACTATGGCTACACCTTC
- TRBJ2-2 TRBV28 TRBD1 CASSFTGTGGYQNTGELFF TGTGCCAGCAGCTTTACCGGGACAGGGGGCTACCAGAACACCGGGGAGCTGTTTTTT
many TRBJ1-2 TRBV24-1 TRBD1 CATSDRGKGAHGYTF TGTGCCACCAGTGATAGGGGAAAGGGGGCGCATGGCTACACCTTC
- TRBJ2-7 TRBV18 - CASSGEEHEQYF TGTGCCAGCTCAGGTGAAGAGCACGAGCAGTACTTC
- TRBJ2-1 TRBV6-2/TRBV6-3 - CASSYSGGRDGKQFF TGTGCCAGCAGTTACTCGGGGGGCCGAGACGGTAAGCAGTTCTTC
- TRBJ2-4 TRBV6-5 - CASSPSGGGDIQYF TGTGCCAGCAGTCCTTCGGGCGGAGGGGACATTCAGTACTTC
- TRBJ2-5 TRBV7-3 TRBD2 CASSSGGGALETQYF TGTGCCAGCAGCTCGGGCGGGGGGGCTTTGGAGACCCAGTACTTC
- TRBJ2-6 TRBV5-5 TRBD1 CASSISGGSGANVLTF TGTGCCAGCAGCATTTCAGGGGGCTCTGGGGCCAACGTCCTGACTTTC
- TRBJ2-7 TRBV20-1 TRBD1 CSARDLAGGHPEQYF TGCAGTGCTAGAGATCTCGCAGGGGGACACCCCGAGCAGTACTTC
- TRBJ2-3 TRBV2 TRBD2 CASSEVTSEDTQYF TGTGCCAGCAGTGAAGTAACTAGCGAAGATACGCAGTATTTT
few TRBJ2-5 TRBV12-3/TRBV12-4 - CASRDTAYQETQYF TGTGCCAGCAGGGACACTGCGTACCAAGAGACCCAGTACTTC
- TRBJ1-1 TRBV29-1 TRBD1 CSVQGQSLTNTEAFF TGCAGCGTTCAGGGACAGAGCTTAACGAACACTGAAGCTTTCTTT
few TRBJ1-2 TRBV6-5 TRBD1 CASSSHLPTGWKYGYTF TGTGCCAGCAGTTCCCACCTCCCGACAGGGTGGAAGTATGGCTACACCTTC
few TRBJ2-7 TRBV3-1 - CASSKGFPSYEQYF TGTGCCAGCTCTAAGGGATTCCCCTCCTACGAGCAGTACTTC
- TRBJ2-3 TRBV12-3/TRBV12-4 TRBD2 CASRSSSGGPHTQYF TGTGCCAGCAGGTCGTCTAGCGGGGGGCCCCATACGCAGTATTTT
- TRBJ2-7 TRBV4-1 - CPSSRSRTEIYEQYF TGCCCCAGCAGCCGGAGTCGGACAGAAATCTACGAGCAGTACTTC
few TRBJ1-2 TRBV12-3/TRBV12-4 - CASRPQGGYGYTF TGTGCCAGCAGGCCACAGGGTGGTTATGGCTACACCTTC
- TRBJ1-5 TRBV18 - CASSQARSVYQPQHF TGTGCCAGCTCACAAGCCCGTTCCGTGTATCAGCCCCAGCATTTT
- TRBJ2-3 TRBV29-1 TRBD2 CSVERTSVSTDTQYF TGCAGCGTTGAAAGGACTAGCGTCTCCACAGATACGCAGTATTTT
few TRBJ1-2 TRBV18 - CASSPRGAYGYAF TGTGCCAGCTCACCACGAGGGGCCTATGGCTACGCCTTC
few TRBJ2-5 TRBV7-8 TRBD2 CATGLAGAGGPKQETQYF TGTGCCACGGGACTAGCGGGGGCCGGGGGCCCAAAACAAGAGACCCAGTACTTC